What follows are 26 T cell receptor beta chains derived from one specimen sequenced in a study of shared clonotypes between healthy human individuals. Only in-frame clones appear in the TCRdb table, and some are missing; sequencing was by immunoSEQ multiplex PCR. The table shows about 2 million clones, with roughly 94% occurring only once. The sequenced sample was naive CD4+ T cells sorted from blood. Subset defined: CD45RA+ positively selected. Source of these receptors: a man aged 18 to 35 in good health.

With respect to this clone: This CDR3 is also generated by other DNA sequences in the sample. This CDR3 reads CAWSGGNQPQHF. The CDR3 DNA reads TGTGCCTGGAGTGGAGGCAATCAGCCCCAGCATTTT. This rearrangement joins TRBV30 to TRBJ1-5, with unresolved D. The CDR3 runs to 12 residues. Germline V lookup: CDR1 GTSNPN, CDR2 SVGIG (reference sequence). Trimming took off 1 base at V and 2 bases at J, with 3 bases between the two ends.

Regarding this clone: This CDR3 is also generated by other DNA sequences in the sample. The CDR3 DNA sequence: TGTGCCAGCAGTTTGACAGGGTACGAGCAGTACTTC. It is translated as CASSLTGYEQYF. The chain uses TRBV27 and TRBJ2-7, with 7 bases lining up with TRBD1. The CDR3 runs 12 residues. Per the germline V gene, CDR1 is MNHEY and CDR2 is SMNVEV (reference sequence). V shed 3 bases and J 4 bases; nucleotides not matched to a gene: 0.

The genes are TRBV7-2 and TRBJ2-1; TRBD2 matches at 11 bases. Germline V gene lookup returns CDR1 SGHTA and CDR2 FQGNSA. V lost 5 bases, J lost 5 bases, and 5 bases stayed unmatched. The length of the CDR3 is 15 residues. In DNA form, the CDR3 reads TGTGCCAGCAGCACCCCGGGACTAGCGGACAATGAGCAGTTCTTC. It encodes CASSTPGLADNEQFF.

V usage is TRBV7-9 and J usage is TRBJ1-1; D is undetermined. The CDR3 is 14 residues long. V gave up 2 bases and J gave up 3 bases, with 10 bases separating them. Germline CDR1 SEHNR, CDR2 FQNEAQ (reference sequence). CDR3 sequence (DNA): TGTGCCAGCAGCTTATATCAGGTGGACACTGAAGCTTTCTTT. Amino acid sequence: CASSLYQVDTEAFF.

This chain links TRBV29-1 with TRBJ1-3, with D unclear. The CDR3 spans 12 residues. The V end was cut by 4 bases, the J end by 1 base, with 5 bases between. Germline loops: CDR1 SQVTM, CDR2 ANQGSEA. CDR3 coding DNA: TGCAGCGTTGTTGAGTCTGGAAACACCATATATTTT. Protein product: CSVVESGNTIYF.

The CDR3 loop reads CASGAYGQPQHF. The CDR3 DNA reads as TGTGCCAGCGGTGCCTACGGTCAGCCCCAGCATTTT. The chain employs TRBV6-6 and TRBJ1-5; D unclear. The length of the CDR3 is 12 residues. Germline values: CDR1 MNHNY, CDR2 SVGAGI (reference sequence). V was trimmed by 8 bases and J by 6 bases, leaving 11 bases between them.

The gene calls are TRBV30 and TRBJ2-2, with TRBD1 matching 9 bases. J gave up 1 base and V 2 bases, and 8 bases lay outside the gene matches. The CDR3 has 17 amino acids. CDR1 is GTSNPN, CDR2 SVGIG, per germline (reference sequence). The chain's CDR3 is CAWSKQGARLNTGELFF. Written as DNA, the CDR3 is TGTGCCTGGAGTAAACAGGGGGCCCGACTGAACACCGGGGAGCTGTTTTTT.

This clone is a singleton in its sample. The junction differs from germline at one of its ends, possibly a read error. CDR3 region: CASNERHNTDTQYF. The DNA for the CDR3 is TGTGCCAGCAATGAAAGACACAACACAGATACGCAGTATTTT. The chain couples TRBV2 to TRBJ2-3; D unclear. CDR3 length equals 14 residues. In germline, CDR1 is SNHLY, CDR2 FYNNEI.

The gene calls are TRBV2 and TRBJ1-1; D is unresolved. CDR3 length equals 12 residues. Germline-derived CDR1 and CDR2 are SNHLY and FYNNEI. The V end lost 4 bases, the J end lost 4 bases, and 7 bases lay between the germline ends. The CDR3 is CASSAGSTEAFF. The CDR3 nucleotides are TGTGCCAGCAGTGCGGGGTCCACTGAAGCTTTCTTT.

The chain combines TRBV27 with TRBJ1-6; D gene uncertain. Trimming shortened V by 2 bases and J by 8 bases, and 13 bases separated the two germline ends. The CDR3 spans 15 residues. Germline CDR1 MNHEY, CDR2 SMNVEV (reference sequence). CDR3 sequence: CASSLKGPTYSPLHF. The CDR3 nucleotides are TGTGCCAGCAGTTTAAAAGGACCTACCTATTCACCCCTCCACTTT.

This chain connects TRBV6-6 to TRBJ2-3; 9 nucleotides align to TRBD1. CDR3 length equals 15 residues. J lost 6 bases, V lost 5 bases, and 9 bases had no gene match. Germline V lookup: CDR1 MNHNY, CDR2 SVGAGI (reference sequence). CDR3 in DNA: TGTGCCAGCAGTCGGGACAGGGCCGCTTTGGATACGCAGTATTTT. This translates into CASSRDRAALDTQYF.

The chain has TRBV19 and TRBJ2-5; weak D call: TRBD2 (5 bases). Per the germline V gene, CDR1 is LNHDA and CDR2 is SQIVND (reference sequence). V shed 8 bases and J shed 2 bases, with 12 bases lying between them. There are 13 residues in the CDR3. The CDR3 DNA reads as TGTGCCAGTGCTCTCGGGGTACAAGAGACCCAGTACTTC. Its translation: CASALGVQETQYF.

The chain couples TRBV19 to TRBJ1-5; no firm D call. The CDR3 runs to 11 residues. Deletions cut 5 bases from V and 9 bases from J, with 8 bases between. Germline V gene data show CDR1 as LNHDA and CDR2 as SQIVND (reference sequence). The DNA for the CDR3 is TGTGCCAGTAGTGACCGGGGGCCCCAGCATTTT. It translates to CASSDRGPQHF.

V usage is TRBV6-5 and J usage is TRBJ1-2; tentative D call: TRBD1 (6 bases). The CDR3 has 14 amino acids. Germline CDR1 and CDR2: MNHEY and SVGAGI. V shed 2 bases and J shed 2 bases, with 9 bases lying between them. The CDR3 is CASSYVGGNYGYTF. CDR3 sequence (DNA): TGTGCCAGCAGTTACGTAGGGGGGAACTATGGCTACACCTTC.

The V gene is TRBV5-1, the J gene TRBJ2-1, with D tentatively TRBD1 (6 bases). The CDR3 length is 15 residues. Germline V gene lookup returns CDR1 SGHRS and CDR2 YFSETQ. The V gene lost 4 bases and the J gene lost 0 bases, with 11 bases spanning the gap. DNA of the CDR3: TGCGCCAGCAGCACAACAGGGAGCTCCTACAATGAGCAGTTCTTC. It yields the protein CASSTTGSSYNEQFF.

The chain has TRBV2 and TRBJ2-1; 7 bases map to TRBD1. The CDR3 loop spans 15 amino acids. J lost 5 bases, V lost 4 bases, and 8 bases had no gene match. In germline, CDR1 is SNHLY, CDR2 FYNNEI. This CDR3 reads CASSVDRVRNNEQFF. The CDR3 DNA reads TGTGCCAGCAGTGTAGACAGGGTGAGGAACAATGAGCAGTTCTTC.

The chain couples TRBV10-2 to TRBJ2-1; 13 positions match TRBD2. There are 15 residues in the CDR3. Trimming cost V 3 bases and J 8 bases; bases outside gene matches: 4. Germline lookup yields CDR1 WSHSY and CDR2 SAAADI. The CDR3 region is CASSEGLAGAHEQFF. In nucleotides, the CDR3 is TGCGCCAGCAGTGAAGGACTAGCGGGGGCTCATGAGCAGTTCTTC.

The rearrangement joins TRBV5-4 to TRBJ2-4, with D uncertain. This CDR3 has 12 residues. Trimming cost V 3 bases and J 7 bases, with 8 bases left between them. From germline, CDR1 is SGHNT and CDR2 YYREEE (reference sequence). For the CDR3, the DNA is TGTGCCAGCAGCTGGGATCAGAACATTCAGTACTTC. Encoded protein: CASSWDQNIQYF. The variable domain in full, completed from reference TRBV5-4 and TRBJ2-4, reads ETGVTQSPTHLIKTRGQQVTLRCSSQSGHNTVSWYQQALGQGPQFIFQYYREEENGRGNFPPRFSGLQFPNYSSELNVNALELDDSALYLCASSWDQNIQYFGAGTRLSVL.

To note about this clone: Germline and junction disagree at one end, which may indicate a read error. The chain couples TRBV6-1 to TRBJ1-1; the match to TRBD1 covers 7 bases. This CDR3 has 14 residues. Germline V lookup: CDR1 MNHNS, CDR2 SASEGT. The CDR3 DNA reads TGTGCCAGCAGTATAGACAGGGAGGGCACTGAAGCCTTCTTT. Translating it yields CASSIDREGTEAFF.

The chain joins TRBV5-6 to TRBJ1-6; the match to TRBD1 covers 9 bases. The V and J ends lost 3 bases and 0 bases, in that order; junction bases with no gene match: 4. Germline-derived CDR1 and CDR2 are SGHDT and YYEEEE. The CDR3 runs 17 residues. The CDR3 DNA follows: TGTGCCAGCAGCTCCGGACAGGGGAGCTCCTATAATTCACCCCTCCACTTT. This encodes CASSSGQGSSYNSPLHF.

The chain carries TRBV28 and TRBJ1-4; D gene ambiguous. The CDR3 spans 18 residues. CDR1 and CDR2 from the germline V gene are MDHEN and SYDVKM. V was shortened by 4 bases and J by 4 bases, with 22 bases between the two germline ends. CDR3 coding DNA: TGTGCCAGCAGTTCCCCGAACTCCCGGGGTACCTTTAATGAAAAACTGTTTTTT. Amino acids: CASSSPNSRGTFNEKLFF. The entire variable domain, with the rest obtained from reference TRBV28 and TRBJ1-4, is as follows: DVKVTQSSRYLVKRTGEKVFLECVQDMDHENMFWYRQDPGLGLRLIYFSYDVKMKEKGDIPEGYSVSREKKERFSLILESASTNQTSMYLCASSSPNSRGTFNEKLFFGSGTQLSVL.

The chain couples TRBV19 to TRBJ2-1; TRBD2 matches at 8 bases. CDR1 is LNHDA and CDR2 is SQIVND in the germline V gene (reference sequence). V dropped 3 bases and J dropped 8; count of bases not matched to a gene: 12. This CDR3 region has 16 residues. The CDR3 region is CASSISYSGAGDEQFF. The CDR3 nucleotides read TGTGCCAGTAGTATCTCCTATAGCGGGGCGGGCGATGAGCAGTTCTTC.

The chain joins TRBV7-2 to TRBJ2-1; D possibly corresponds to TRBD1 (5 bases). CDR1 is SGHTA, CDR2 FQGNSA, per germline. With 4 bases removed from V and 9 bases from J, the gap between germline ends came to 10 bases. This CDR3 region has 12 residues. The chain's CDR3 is CASSSRVTEQFF. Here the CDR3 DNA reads TGTGCCAGCAGCTCCAGGGTGACTGAGCAGTTCTTC. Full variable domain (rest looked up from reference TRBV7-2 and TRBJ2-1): GAGVSQSPSNKVTEKGKDVELRCDPISGHTALYWYRQSLGQGLEFLIYFQGNSAPDKSGLPSDRFSAERTGGSVSTLTIQRTQQEDSAVYLCASSSRVTEQFFGPGTRLTVL.

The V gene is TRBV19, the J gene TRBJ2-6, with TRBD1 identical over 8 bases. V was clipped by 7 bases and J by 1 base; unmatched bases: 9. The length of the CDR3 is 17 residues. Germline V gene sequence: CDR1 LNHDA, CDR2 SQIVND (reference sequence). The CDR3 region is CASNPQGASSGANVLTF. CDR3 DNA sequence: TGTGCCAGTAACCCTCAGGGGGCAAGTTCTGGGGCCAACGTCCTGACTTTC.

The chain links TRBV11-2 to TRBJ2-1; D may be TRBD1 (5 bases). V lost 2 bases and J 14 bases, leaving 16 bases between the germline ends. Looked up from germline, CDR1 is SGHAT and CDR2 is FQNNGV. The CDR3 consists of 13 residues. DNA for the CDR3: TGTGCCAGCAGCTTAATACTGTCAGTAGGGGAGTTCTTC. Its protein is CASSLILSVGEFF. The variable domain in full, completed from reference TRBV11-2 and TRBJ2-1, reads EAGVAQSPRYKIIEKRQSVAFWCNPISGHATLYWYQQILGQGPKLLIQFQNNGVVDDSQLPKDRFSAERLKGVDSTLKIQPAKLEDSAVYLCASSLILSVGEFFGPGTRLTVL.

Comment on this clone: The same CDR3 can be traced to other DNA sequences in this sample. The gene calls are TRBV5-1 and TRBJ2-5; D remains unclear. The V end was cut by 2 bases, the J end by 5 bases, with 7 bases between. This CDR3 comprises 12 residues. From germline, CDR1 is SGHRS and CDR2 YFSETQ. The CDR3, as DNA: TGCGCCAGCAGCTTAAGTGAGGAGACCCAGTACTTC. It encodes CASSLSEETQYF. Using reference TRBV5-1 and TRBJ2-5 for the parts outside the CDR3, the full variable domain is KAGVTQTPRYLIKTRGQQVTLSCSPISGHRSVSWYQQTPGQGLQFLFEYFSETQRNKGNFPGRFSGRQFSNSRSEMNVSTLELGDSALYLCASSLSEETQYFGPGTRLLVL.